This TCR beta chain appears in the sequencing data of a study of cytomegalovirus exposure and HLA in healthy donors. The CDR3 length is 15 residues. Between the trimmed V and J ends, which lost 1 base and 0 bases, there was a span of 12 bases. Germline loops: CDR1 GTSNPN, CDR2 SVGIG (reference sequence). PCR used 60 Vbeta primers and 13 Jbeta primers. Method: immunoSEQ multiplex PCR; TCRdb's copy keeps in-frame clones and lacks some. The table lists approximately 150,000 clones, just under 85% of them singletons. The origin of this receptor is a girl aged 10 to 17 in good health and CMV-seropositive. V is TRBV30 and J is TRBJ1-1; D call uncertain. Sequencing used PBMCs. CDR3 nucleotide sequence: TGTGCCTGGAGTGGTATTAACAGCCTGAACACTGAAGCTTTCTTT. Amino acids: CAWSGINSLNTEAFF.